Listed below are T cell receptor beta chains from one sample, sequenced in a study of vaccination effects on CD4 cells after COVID-19. These TCRs' antigens remain unknown. Clones were read by immunoSEQ multiplex PCR, and TCRdb kept only the in-frame ones, dropping some. The data show approximately 31,000 clones, with 65% to 75% seen just once and around 30% held by the top ten. Source: CD4+ T cells from PBMCs cultured with a peptide pool, taken before COVID-19 vaccination. These receptors originate from a human donor who had a prior SARS-CoV-2 infection. Both conserved end residues are part of each CDR3. Each record gives: CDR3 protein, CDR3 DNA, V gene, CDR3 length, clone size, J gene, D gene. The D gene is left open where the match is weak. A clone size is listed for some rows: how often the clone was seen (once, few, many), or a class if it is expanded.

cdr3_aa: CASSIGQGGYEQYF
cdr3_nt: TGCGCCAGCAGCATAGGACAGGGTGGTTACGAGCAGTACTTC
v_call: TRBV5-1
cdr3_length: 14
clone_size: -
j_call: TRBJ2-7
d_call: TRBD1

cdr3_aa: CASSLSPTEDEQFF
cdr3_nt: TGTGCCAGCAGCTTAAGCCCCACGGAGGATGAGCAGTTCTTC
v_call: TRBV7-3
cdr3_length: 14
clone_size: -
j_call: TRBJ2-1
d_call: -

cdr3_aa: CASRQVGGREQFF
cdr3_nt: TGTGCCAGCAGACAGGTGGGGGGGAGGGAGCAGTTCTTC
v_call: TRBV11-2
cdr3_length: 13
clone_size: -
j_call: TRBJ2-1
d_call: TRBD2

cdr3_aa: CASSRMRSSYEQYF
cdr3_nt: TGTGCCAGCAGCCGGATGAGGAGCTCCTACGAGCAGTACTTC
v_call: TRBV6-5
cdr3_length: 14
clone_size: once
j_call: TRBJ2-7
d_call: -

cdr3_aa: CASSFGTQGNTIYF
cdr3_nt: TGCGCCAGCAGCTTCGGGACACAAGGAAACACCATATATTTT
v_call: TRBV5-1
cdr3_length: 14
clone_size: -
j_call: TRBJ1-3
d_call: -

cdr3_aa: CASSRFGAGGWDEQFF
cdr3_nt: TGTGCCAGCAGCCGGTTTGGAGCGGGAGGATGGGATGAGCAGTTCTTC
v_call: TRBV5-5
cdr3_length: 16
clone_size: -
j_call: TRBJ2-1
d_call: TRBD2

cdr3_aa: CASRLEWGGGSYNEQFF
cdr3_nt: TGCGCCAGCAGACTTGAGTGGGGCGGGGGCTCCTACAATGAGCAGTTCTTC
v_call: TRBV5-1
cdr3_length: 17
clone_size: once
j_call: TRBJ2-1
d_call: TRBD2

cdr3_aa: CASSLRAPWGAYEQYF
cdr3_nt: TGTGCCAGCAGTTTACGCGCCCCTTGGGGGGCCTACGAGCAGTACTTC
v_call: TRBV27
cdr3_length: 16
clone_size: few
j_call: TRBJ2-7
d_call: -

cdr3_aa: CASSQGVINYGYTF
cdr3_nt: TGTGCCAGCAGCCAGGGGGTCATTAACTATGGCTACACCTTC
v_call: TRBV25-1
cdr3_length: 14
clone_size: -
j_call: TRBJ1-2
d_call: TRBD1

cdr3_aa: CASSSGTYNEQFF
cdr3_nt: TGCGCCAGCAGCAGCGGAACCTACAATGAGCAGTTCTTC
v_call: TRBV10-2
cdr3_length: 13
clone_size: few
j_call: TRBJ2-1
d_call: -

cdr3_aa: CATSDTGGQGLRNEQFF
cdr3_nt: TGTGCCACCAGTGATACCGGGGGACAGGGGTTGCGGAATGAGCAGTTCTTC
v_call: TRBV24-1
cdr3_length: 17
clone_size: -
j_call: TRBJ2-1
d_call: TRBD1

cdr3_aa: CASSLESRLNTEAFF
cdr3_nt: TGTGCCAGCAGCCTAGAGTCTCGGCTGAACACTGAAGCTTTCTTT
v_call: TRBV11-3
cdr3_length: 15
clone_size: -
j_call: TRBJ1-1
d_call: -

cdr3_aa: CASSTGTSGMTYEQYF
cdr3_nt: TGCGCCAGCAGCACTGGGACTAGCGGGATGACCTACGAGCAGTACTTC
v_call: TRBV5-1
cdr3_length: 16
clone_size: -
j_call: TRBJ2-7
d_call: TRBD2

cdr3_aa: CASSNQGASTEAFF
cdr3_nt: TGTGCCAGCAGTAATCAGGGGGCTAGCACTGAAGCTTTCTTT
v_call: TRBV7-8
cdr3_length: 14
clone_size: -
j_call: TRBJ1-1
d_call: TRBD1

cdr3_aa: CAWNKQGSFATNEKLFF
cdr3_nt: TGTGCCTGGAATAAACAAGGCAGCTTTGCAACTAATGAAAAACTGTTTTTT
v_call: TRBV30
cdr3_length: 17
clone_size: -
j_call: TRBJ1-4
d_call: -

cdr3_aa: CASSWGLAFEYEQYF
cdr3_nt: TGCGCCAGCAGCTGGGGACTAGCGTTCGAGTACGAGCAGTACTTC
v_call: TRBV5-1
cdr3_length: 15
clone_size: -
j_call: TRBJ2-7
d_call: TRBD2

cdr3_aa: CASSLGDRTQYF
cdr3_nt: TGTGCCAGCAGCTTAGGGGACAGGACGCAGTATTTT
v_call: TRBV7-9
cdr3_length: 12
clone_size: -
j_call: TRBJ2-3
d_call: TRBD1

cdr3_aa: CASSYLTGGAKGGKLGEAFF
cdr3_nt: TGTGCCAGCAGTTACCTGACAGGGGGAGCAAAGGGAGGGAAACTCGGTGAAGCTTTCTTT
v_call: TRBV6-2/TRBV6-3
cdr3_length: 20
clone_size: -
j_call: TRBJ1-1
d_call: TRBD1

cdr3_aa: CASSPFSSGRTDTQYF
cdr3_nt: TGTGCCAGCAGCCCCTTTTCTAGCGGTCGCACAGATACGCAGTATTTT
v_call: TRBV14
cdr3_length: 16
clone_size: -
j_call: TRBJ2-3
d_call: TRBD2

cdr3_aa: CASSQDMMRLAGTDTQYF
cdr3_nt: TGTGCCAGCAGCCAAGATATGATGAGACTAGCGGGCACAGATACGCAGTATTTT
v_call: TRBV3-1/TRBV3-2
cdr3_length: 18
clone_size: -
j_call: TRBJ2-3
d_call: TRBD2

cdr3_aa: CASSQGEQPQHF
cdr3_nt: TGTGCCAGCAGCCAAGGAGAGCAGCCCCAGCATTTT
v_call: TRBV3-1/TRBV3-2
cdr3_length: 12
clone_size: -
j_call: TRBJ1-5
d_call: -

cdr3_aa: CASSVQGARNQPQHF
cdr3_nt: TGTGCCAGCAGCGTACAGGGGGCCCGCAATCAGCCCCAGCATTTT
v_call: TRBV6-5
cdr3_length: 15
clone_size: -
j_call: TRBJ1-5
d_call: TRBD1